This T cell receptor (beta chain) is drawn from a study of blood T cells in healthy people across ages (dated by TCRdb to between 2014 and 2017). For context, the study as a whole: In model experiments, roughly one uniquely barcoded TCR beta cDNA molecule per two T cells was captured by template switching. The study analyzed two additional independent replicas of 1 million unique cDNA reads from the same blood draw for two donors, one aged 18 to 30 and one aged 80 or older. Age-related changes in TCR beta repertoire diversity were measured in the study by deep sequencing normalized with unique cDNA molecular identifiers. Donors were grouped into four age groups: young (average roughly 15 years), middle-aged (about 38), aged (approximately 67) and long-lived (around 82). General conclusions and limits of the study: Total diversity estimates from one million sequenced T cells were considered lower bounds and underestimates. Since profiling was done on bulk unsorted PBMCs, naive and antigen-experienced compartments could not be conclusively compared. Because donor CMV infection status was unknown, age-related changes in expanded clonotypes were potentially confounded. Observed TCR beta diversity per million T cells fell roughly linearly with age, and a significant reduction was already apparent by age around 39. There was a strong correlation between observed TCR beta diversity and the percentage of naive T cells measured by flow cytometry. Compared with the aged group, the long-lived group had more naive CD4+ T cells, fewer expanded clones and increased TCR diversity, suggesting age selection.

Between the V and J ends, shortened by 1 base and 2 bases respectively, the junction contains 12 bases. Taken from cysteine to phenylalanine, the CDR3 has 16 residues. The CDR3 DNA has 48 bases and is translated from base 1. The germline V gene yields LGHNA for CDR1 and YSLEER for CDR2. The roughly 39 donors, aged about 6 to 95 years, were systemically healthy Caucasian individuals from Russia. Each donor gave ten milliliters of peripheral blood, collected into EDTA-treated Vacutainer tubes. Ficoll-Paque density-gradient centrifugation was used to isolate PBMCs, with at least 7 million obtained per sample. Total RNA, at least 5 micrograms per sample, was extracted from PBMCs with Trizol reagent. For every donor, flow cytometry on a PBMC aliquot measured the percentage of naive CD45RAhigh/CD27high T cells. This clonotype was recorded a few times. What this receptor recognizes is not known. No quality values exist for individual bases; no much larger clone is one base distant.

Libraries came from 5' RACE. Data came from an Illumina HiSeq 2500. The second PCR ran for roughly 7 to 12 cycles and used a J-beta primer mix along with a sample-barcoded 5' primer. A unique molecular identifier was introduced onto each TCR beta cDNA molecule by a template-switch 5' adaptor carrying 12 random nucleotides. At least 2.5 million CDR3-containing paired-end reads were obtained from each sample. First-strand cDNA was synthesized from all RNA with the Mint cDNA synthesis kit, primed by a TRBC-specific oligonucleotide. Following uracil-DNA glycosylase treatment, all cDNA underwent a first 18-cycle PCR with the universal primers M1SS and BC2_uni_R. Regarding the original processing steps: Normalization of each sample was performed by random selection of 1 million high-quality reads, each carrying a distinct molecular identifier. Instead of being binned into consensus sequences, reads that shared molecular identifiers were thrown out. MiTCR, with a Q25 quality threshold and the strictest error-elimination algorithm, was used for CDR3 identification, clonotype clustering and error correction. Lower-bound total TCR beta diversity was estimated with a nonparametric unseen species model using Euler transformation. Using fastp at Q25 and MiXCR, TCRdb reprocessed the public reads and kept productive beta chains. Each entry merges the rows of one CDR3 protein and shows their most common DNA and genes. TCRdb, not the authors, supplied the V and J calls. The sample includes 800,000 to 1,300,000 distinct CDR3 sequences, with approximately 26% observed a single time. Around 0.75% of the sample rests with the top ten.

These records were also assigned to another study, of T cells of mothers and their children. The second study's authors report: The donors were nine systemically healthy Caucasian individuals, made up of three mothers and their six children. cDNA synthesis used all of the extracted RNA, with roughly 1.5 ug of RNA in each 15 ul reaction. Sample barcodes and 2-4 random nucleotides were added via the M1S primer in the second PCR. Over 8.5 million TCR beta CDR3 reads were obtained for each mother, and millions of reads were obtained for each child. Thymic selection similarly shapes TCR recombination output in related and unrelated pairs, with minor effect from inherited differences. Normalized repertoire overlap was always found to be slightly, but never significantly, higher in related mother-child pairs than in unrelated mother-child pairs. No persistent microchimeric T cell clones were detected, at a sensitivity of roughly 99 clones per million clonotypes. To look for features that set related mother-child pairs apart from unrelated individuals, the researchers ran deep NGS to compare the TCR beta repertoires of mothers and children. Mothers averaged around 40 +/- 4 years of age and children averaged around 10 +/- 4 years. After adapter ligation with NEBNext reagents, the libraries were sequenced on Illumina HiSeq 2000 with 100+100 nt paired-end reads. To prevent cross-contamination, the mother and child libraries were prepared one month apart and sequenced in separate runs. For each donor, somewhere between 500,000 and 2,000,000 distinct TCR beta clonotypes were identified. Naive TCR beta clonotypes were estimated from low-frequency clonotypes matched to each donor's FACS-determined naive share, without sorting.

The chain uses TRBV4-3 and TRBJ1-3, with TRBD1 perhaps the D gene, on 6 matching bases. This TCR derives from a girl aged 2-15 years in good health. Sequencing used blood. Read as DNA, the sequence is TGCGCCAGCAGCCAAGGTTCAGGGGCTACTGGAAACACCATATATTTT. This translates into CASSQGSGATGNTIYF.